Below, one T cell receptor beta chain is given with its context. Method: immunoSEQ multiplex PCR; TCRdb's copy keeps in-frame clones and lacks some. This sample has around 30,000 clones; around nine tenths occur once, and the top ten carry roughly 5%. The record originates from a study of T cell changes during pregnancy in multiple sclerosis. Trimming shortened V by 7 bases and J by 4 bases, and 16 bases separated the two germline ends. The CDR3 runs to 14 residues. Per the germline V gene, CDR1 is MNHEY and CDR2 is SVGAGI. This rearrangement joins TRBV6-5 to TRBJ1-1; weak D call: TRBD1 (6 bases). The receptor's source is a female donor with multiple sclerosis, enrolled in a pregnancy study. The sequences come from CD8+ T cells from peripheral blood mononuclear cells, collected before pregnancy. The chain's CDR3 is CASTPSGGPTEAFF. The CDR3 DNA is TGTGCCAGCACTCCTTCGGGGGGGCCCACTGAAGCTTTCTTT.